The T cell receptor (beta chain) described here comes from a study of T-cell memory formation after mild COVID-19. General study points: Day 15 to 85 contracting clones showed balanced CD4/CD8; day 15 to 37 expanders favored CD4+.

This clonotype was observed a handful of times. Antigen: not known. TCRdb used MiXCR to reprocess the 5' RACE reads, holding one entry per CDR3 protein. The sample consists of about 470,000 distinct CDR3 sequences, roughly 20% of them appearing once. Trimming shortened V by 0 bases and J by 5 bases, and 14 bases separated the two germline ends. Germline V gene sequence: CDR1 SGHRS, CDR2 YFSETQ. CDR3 length: 15 residues. This receptor was obtained from an adult woman who had mild COVID-19 (a few samples of this study predate the infection). Cell type and time point are not known. The sample was PBMCs or a T cell subset sorted from them (not recorded which). This chain uses TRBV5-1 with TRBJ1-1, with D tentatively TRBD1 (6 bases). CDR3 sequence reads: CASSLAGPQGTEAFF. Written as DNA, the CDR3 is TGCGCCAGCAGCTTGGCCGGCCCCCAGGGGACTGAAGCTTTCTTT. Combining the CDR3 with reference TRBV5-1 and TRBJ1-1 gives the whole variable domain KAGVTQTPRYLIKTRGQQVTLSCSPISGHRSVSWYQQTPGQGLQFLFEYFSETQRNKGNFPGRFSGRQFSNSRSEMNVSTLELGDSALYLCASSLAGPQGTEAFFGQGTRLTVV.